Listed below are T cell receptor beta chains from one sample, sequenced in a study of blood T cell repertoires in COVID-19. Data came from immunoSEQ multiplex PCR; TCRdb stores just in-frame clones and leaves some out. The data hold 100,000 to 150,000 clones, with roughly 90% observed a single time. Material for sequencing was PBMCs or T cells enriched from blood (not recorded which). The receptors here all came from a woman in her 50s who had recovered from COVID-19. Each CDR3 is given with its conserved first and last residue. A D gene is named only where the DNA matches it firmly. Size is stated for part of the rows, as once, few or many counts, or as a class when the clone is expanded.

j_gene: TRBJ1-2; abundance: NA; d_gene: TRBD1; v_gene: TRBV5-1; CDR3aa: CASSTTGYPNYGYTF; CDR3nt: TGCGCCAGCAGCACGACAGGGTACCCTAACTATGGCTACACCTTC
j_gene: TRBJ1-2; abundance: NA; d_gene: NA; v_gene: TRBV6-5; CDR3aa: CASSYDGRGYGYTF; CDR3nt: TGTGCCAGCAGTTACGACGGCAGGGGCTATGGCTACACCTTC
j_gene: TRBJ1-6; abundance: NA; d_gene: NA; v_gene: TRBV7-9; CDR3aa: CASRPEISGTPLHF; CDR3nt: TGTGCCAGCAGGCCGGAGATATCCGGGACACCCCTCCACTTT
j_gene: TRBJ1-4; abundance: NA; d_gene: NA; v_gene: TRBV3-1/TRBV3-2; CDR3aa: CASSRGPGEGEKLFF; CDR3nt: TGTGCCAGCAGCCGTGGTCCAGGGGAGGGTGAAAAACTGTTTTTT
j_gene: TRBJ1-1; abundance: NA; d_gene: TRBD1; v_gene: TRBV27; CDR3aa: CASSLKTGGGTEAFF; CDR3nt: TGTGCCAGCAGTTTAAAGACAGGGGGCGGCACTGAAGCTTTCTTT
j_gene: TRBJ2-5; abundance: NA; d_gene: TRBD2; v_gene: TRBV7-3; CDR3aa: CASSLGWLAGDRQETQYF; CDR3nt: TGTGCCAGCAGCTTAGGCTGGCTAGCGGGGGACCGACAAGAGACCCAGTACTTC
j_gene: TRBJ1-2; abundance: few; d_gene: TRBD1; v_gene: TRBV4-3; CDR3aa: CASSQDRGLDYGYTF; CDR3nt: TGCGCCAGCAGCCAGGACAGGGGGCTCGACTATGGCTACACCTTC
j_gene: TRBJ2-7; abundance: once; d_gene: NA; v_gene: TRBV21-1; CDR3aa: CASSKVARGRLAGRYSYEQYF; CDR3nt: TGTGCCAGCAGCAAAGTAGCGCGGGGGAGGCTAGCGGGGAGGTACTCCTACGAGCAGTACTTC
j_gene: TRBJ2-1; abundance: NA; d_gene: TRBD2; v_gene: TRBV3-1/TRBV3-2; CDR3aa: CASSLLAGGAGIEQFF; CDR3nt: TGTGCCAGCAGCCTTCTAGCGGGGGGTGCTGGTATTGAGCAGTTCTTC
j_gene: TRBJ1-2; abundance: NA; d_gene: TRBD1; v_gene: TRBV19; CDR3aa: CASSILGQGDYGYTF; CDR3nt: TGTGCCAGTAGTATATTGGGACAGGGGGACTATGGCTACACCTTC
j_gene: TRBJ2-7; abundance: NA; d_gene: TRBD1; v_gene: TRBV10-2; CDR3aa: CASSGQGASEQYF; CDR3nt: TGCGCCAGCAGTGGGCAGGGGGCGAGCGAGCAGTACTTC
j_gene: TRBJ1-5; abundance: once; d_gene: TRBD1; v_gene: TRBV28; CDR3aa: CASSQQGALNQPQHF; CDR3nt: TGTGCCAGCAGCCAACAGGGGGCCCTCAATCAGCCCCAGCATTTT
j_gene: TRBJ2-7; abundance: NA; d_gene: TRBD1; v_gene: TRBV7-4; CDR3aa: CANRDRSDEQYF; CDR3nt: TGTGCCAACCGGGACAGGAGCGACGAGCAGTACTTC
j_gene: TRBJ1-4; abundance: NA; d_gene: NA; v_gene: TRBV5-6; CDR3aa: CASSLEQVNEKLFF; CDR3nt: TGTGCCAGCAGCTTGGAACAGGTTAATGAAAAACTGTTTTTT
j_gene: TRBJ1-6; abundance: NA; d_gene: NA; v_gene: TRBV27; CDR3aa: CASSFGNRGLSYSPLHF; CDR3nt: TGTGCCAGCAGCTTTGGTAACAGAGGGCTCTCCTATTCACCCCTCCACTTT
j_gene: TRBJ1-1; abundance: once; d_gene: TRBD1; v_gene: TRBV4-1; CDR3aa: CASSPTGRTEAFF; CDR3nt: TGCGCCAGCAGCCCGACAGGGAGGACTGAAGCTTTCTTT
j_gene: TRBJ2-5; abundance: NA; d_gene: NA; v_gene: TRBV7-9; CDR3aa: CAGGRETQYF; CDR3nt: TGTGCCGGGGGGAGAGAGACCCAGTACTTC